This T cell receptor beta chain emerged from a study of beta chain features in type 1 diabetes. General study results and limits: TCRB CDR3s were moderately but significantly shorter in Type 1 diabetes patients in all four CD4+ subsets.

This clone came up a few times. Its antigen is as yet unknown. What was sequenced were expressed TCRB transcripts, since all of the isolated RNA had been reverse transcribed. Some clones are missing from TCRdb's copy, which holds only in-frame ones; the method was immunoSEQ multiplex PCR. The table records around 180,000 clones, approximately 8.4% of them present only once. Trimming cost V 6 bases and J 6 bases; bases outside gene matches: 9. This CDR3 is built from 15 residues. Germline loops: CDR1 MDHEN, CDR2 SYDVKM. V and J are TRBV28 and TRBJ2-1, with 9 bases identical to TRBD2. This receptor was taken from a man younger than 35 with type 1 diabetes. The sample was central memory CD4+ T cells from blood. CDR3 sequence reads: CASRAAGGSLNEQFF. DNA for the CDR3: TGTGCCAGCAGGGCGGCGGGGGGGTCCCTCAATGAGCAGTTCTTC.